This T cell receptor (beta chain) was captured in a study of T cells in Graves' hyperthyroidism and ophthalmopathy. Findings and caveats of the study: Researchers found most expanded thyroid clonotypes above 0.001 in blood as well.

The germline V gene encodes CDR1 SEHNR and CDR2 FQNEAQ (reference sequence). With 5 bases clipped from V and 2 bases from J, the junction kept 19 bases outside the gene matches. The CDR3 is 19 amino acids. RNA transcripts were the template for amplifying TCR beta CDR3 regions. When the TCR CDR3 underwent first-round RT-PCR, the HTBI primer set was used. TCRdb fed the multiplex PCR reads into MiXCR, producing one record per CDR3 protein. Counted here are hundreds of thousands of distinct CDR3 sequences, around 20% occurring once; the ten biggest clones make up approximately 30%. Ophthalmopathy patients showed a Clinical Activity Score of at least 3, NOSPECS grade of at least 4 and duration under 3 months. In making diagnoses, clinical symptoms, serum thyroxine and TRAb, thyroid ultrasound and orbital computed tomography were all used. This clonotype was counted ten times or more. Its specificity is unknown.

Specimen: blood. The chain couples TRBV7-9 to TRBJ2-3; 7 nucleotides match TRBD2. The TCR sequence derives from a man aged 25 to 40 with Graves' ophthalmopathy. DNA of the CDR3: TGTGCCAGCAGCACCTCCGGGGCCCGGAGCGGGATGAACACAGATACGCAGTATTTT. This codes for CASSTSGARSGMNTDTQYF. Variable domain in full (rest from reference TRBV7-9 and TRBJ2-3): DTGVSQNPRHKITKRGQNVTFRCDPISEHNRLYWYRQTLGQGPEFLTYFQNEAQLEKSRLLSDRFSAERPKGSFSTLEIQRTEQGDSAMYLCASSTSGARSGMNTDTQYFGPGTRLTVL.